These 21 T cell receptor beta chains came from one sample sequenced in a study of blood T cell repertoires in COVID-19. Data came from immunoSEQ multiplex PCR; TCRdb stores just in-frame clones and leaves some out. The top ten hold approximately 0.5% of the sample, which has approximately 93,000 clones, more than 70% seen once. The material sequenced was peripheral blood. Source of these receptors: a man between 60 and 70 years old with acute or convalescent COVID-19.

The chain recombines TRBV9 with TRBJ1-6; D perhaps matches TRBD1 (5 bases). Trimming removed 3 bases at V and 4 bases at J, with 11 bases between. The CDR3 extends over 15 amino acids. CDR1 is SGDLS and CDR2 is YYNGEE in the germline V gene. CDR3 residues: CASSAHRGYNSPLHF. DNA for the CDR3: TGTGCCAGCAGCGCCCATAGGGGATATAATTCACCCCTCCACTTT.

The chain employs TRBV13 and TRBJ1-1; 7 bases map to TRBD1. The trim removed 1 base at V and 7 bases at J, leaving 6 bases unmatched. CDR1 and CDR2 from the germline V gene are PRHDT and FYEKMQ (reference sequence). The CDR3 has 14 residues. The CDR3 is CASSLAEDRDEAFF. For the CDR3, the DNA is TGTGCCAGCAGCTTAGCCGAAGACAGGGATGAAGCTTTCTTT.

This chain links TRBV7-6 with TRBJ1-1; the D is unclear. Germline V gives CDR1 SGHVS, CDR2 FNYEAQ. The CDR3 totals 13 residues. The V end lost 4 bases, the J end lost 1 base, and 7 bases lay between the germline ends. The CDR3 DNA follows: TGTGCCAGCAGCTCTAACAGGAACACTGAAGCTTTCTTT. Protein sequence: CASSSNRNTEAFF.

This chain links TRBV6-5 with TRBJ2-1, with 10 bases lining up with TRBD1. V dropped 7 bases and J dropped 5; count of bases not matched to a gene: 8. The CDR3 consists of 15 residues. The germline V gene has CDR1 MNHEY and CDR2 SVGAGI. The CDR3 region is CASMMDRGFNNEQFF. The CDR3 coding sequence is TGTGCCAGCATGATGGACAGGGGGTTCAACAATGAGCAGTTCTTC.

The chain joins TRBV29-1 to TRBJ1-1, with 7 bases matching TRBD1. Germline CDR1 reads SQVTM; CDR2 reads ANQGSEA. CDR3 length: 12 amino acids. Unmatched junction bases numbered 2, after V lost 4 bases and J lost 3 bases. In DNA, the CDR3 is TGCAGCGTTGCGGGGACAGACACTGAAGCTTTCTTT. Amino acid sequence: CSVAGTDTEAFF.

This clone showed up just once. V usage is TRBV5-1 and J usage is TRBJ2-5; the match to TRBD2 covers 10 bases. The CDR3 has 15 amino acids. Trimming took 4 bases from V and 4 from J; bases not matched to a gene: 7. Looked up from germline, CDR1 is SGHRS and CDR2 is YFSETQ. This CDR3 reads CASSPERLAGETQYF. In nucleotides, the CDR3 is TGCGCCAGCAGCCCGGAACGACTAGCGGGAGAGACCCAGTACTTC.

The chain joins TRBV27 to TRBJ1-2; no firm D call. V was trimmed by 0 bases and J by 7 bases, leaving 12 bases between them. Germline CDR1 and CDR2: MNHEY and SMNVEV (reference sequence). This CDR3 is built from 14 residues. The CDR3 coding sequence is TGTGCCAGCAGTTTATCAGAACCTCGGTTTGGCTACACCTTC. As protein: CASSLSEPRFGYTF.

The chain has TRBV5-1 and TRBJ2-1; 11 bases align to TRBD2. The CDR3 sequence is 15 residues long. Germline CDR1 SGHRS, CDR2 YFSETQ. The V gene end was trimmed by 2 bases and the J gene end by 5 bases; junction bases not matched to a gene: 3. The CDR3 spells CASSFSGRENNEQFF. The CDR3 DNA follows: TGCGCCAGCAGCTTTAGCGGGAGGGAAAACAATGAGCAGTTCTTC.

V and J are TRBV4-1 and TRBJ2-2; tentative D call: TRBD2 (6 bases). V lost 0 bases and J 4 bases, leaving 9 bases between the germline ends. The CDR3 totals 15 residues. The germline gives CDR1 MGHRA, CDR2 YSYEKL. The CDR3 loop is CASSQDGEVTGELFF. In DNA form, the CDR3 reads TGCGCCAGCAGCCAAGATGGGGAGGTCACCGGGGAGCTGTTTTTT.

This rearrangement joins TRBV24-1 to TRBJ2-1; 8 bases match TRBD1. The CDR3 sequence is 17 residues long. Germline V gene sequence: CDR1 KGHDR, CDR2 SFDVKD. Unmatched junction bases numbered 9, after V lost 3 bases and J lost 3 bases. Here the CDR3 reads CATSDATTGGSYNEQFF. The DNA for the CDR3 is TGTGCCACCAGTGATGCCACCACAGGGGGAAGCTACAATGAGCAGTTCTTC.

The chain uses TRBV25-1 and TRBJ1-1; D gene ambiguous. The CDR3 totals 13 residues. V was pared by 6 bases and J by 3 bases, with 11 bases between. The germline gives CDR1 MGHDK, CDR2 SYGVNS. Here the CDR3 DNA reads TGTGCCAGCAGATTCCTGGTAGACACTGAAGCTTTCTTT. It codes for CASRFLVDTEAFF.

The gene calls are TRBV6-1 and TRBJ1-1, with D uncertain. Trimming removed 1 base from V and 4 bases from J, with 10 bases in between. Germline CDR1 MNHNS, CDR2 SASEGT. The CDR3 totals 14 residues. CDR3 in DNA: TGTGCCAGCAGTGAAGGGGCCGCACTCACTGAAGCTTTCTTT. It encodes CASSEGAALTEAFF.

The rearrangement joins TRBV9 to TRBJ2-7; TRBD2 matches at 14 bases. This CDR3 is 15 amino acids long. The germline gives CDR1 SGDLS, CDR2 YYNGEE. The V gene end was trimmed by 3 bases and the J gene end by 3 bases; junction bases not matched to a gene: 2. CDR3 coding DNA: TGTGCCAGCAGCGCCGGGACTAGCGGGAGCTACGAGCAGTACTTC. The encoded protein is CASSAGTSGSYEQYF. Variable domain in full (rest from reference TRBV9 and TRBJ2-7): DSGVTQTPKHLITATGQRVTLRCSPRSGDLSVYWYQQSLDQGLQFLIQYYNGEERAKGNILERFSAQQFPDLHSELNLSSLELGDSALYFCASSAGTSGSYEQYFGPGTRLTVT.

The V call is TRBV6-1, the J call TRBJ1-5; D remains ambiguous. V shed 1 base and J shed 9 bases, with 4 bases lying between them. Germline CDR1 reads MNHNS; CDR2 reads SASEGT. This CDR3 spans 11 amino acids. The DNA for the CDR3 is TGTGCCAGCAGTGAAGTCGGGCCCCAGCATTTT. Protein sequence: CASSEVGPQHF.

The CDR3: CASAGTRAGGELFF. Here the CDR3 DNA reads TGTGCCAGCGCAGGTACCAGGGCCGGAGGGGAGCTGTTTTTT. The rearrangement joins TRBV9 to TRBJ2-2; D perhaps matches TRBD1 (5 bases). Per germline, CDR1 SGDLS and CDR2 YYNGEE. The CDR3 has 14 residues. The germline V and J ends were trimmed by 7 bases and 8 bases, with 18 bases remaining between them.

DNA of the CDR3: TGCAGCGGGGGACTAGCGGGAGCCGGCGGGGAGCTGTTTTTT. Its translation: CSGGLAGAGGELFF. The chain has TRBV29-1 and TRBJ2-2; TRBD2 aligns across 14 bases. Germline CDR1 reads SQVTM; CDR2 reads ANQGSEA. Germline trimming cut 7 bases from V and 7 bases from J; bases unmatched to any gene: 5. This CDR3 comprises 14 residues.

CDR3 region: CSVQLAGSYEQYF. CDR3 nucleotide sequence: TGCAGCGTACAACTAGCGGGATCCTACGAGCAGTACTTC. The chain carries TRBV29-1 and TRBJ2-7; 10 positions match TRBD2. CDR1 and CDR2 (germline): SQVTM, ANQGSEA. The trim removed 6 bases at V and 1 base at J, leaving 3 bases unmatched. This CDR3 region has 13 residues.

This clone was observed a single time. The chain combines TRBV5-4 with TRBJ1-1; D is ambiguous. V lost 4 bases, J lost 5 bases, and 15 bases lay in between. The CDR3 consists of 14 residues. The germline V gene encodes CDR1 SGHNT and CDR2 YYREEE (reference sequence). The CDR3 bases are TGTGCCAGCAGCCCTGGGCCGGTGATGACTGAAGCTTTCTTT. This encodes CASSPGPVMTEAFF.

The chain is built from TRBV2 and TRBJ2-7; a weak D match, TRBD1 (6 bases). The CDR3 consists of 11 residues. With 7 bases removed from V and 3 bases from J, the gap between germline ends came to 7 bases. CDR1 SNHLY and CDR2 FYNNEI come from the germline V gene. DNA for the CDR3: TGTGCCAGCAACAGGGTCTACGAGCAGTACTTC. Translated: CASNRVYEQYF.

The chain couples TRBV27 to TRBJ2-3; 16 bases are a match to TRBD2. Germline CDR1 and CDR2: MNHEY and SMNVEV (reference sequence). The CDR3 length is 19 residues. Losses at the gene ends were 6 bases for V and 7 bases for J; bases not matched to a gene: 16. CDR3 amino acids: CASSAMGTSGRGHPNTQYF. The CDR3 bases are TGTGCCAGCAGCGCGATGGGGACTAGCGGGAGGGGTCACCCAAATACGCAGTATTTT.

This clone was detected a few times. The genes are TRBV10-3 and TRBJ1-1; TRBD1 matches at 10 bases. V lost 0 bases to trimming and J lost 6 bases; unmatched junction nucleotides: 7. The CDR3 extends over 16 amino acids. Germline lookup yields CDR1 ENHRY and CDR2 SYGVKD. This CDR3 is CAISESGRGQGAEAFF. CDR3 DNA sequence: TGTGCCATCAGTGAGTCGGGGAGAGGACAGGGGGCTGAAGCTTTCTTT.